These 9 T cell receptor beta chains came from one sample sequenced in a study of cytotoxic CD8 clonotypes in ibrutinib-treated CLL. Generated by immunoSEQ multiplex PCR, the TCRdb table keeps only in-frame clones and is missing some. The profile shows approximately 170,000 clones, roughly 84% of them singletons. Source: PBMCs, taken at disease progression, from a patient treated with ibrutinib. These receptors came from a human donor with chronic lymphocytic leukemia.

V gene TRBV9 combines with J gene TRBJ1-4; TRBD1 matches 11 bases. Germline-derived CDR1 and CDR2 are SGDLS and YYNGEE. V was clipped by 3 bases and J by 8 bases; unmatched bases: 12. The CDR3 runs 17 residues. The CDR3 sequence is CASSAGQGALSREKLFF. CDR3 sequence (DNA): TGTGCCAGCAGCGCTGGACAGGGGGCGCTTTCCAGGGAAAAACTGTTTTTT.

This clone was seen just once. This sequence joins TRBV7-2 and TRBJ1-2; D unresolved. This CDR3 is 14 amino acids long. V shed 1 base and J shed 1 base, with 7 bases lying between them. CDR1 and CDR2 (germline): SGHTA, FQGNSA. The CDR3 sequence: CASSLVWDNYGYTF. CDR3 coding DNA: TGTGCCAGCAGCTTAGTTTGGGATAACTATGGCTACACCTTC.

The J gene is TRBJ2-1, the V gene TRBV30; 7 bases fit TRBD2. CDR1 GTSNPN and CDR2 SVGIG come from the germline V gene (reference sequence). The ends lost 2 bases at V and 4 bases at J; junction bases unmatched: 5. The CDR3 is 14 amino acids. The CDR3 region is CAWSRGGGYNEQFF. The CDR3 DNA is TGTGCCTGGAGTAGAGGCGGGGGATACAATGAGCAGTTCTTC. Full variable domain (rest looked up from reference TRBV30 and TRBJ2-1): SQTIHQWPATLVQPVGSPLSLECTVEGTSNPNLYWYRQAAGRGLQLLFYSVGIGQISSEVPQNLSASRPQDRQFILSSKKLLLSDSGFYLCAWSRGGGYNEQFFGPGTRLTVL.

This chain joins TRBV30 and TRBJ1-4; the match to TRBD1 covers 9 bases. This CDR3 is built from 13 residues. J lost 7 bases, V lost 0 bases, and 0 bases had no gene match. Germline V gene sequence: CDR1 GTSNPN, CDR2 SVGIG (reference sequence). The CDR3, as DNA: TGTGCCTGGAGTGTACAGGGGGCTGAAAAACTGTTTTTT. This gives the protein CAWSVQGAEKLFF.

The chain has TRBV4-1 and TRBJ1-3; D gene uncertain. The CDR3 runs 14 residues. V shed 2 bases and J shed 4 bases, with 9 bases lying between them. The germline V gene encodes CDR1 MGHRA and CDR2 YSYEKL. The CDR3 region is CASSQWLNGNTIYF. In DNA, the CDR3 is TGCGCCAGCAGCCAATGGTTGAACGGAAACACCATATATTTT.

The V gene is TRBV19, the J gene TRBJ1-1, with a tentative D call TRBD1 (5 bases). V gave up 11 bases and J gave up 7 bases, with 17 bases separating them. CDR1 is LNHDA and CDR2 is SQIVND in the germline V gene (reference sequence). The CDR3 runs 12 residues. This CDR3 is CAGGHQGDEAFF. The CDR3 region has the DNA TGTGCCGGAGGGCATCAGGGAGATGAAGCTTTCTTT.

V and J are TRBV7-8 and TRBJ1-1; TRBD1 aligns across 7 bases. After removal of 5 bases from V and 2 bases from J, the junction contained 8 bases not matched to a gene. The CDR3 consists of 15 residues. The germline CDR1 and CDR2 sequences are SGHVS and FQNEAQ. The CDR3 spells CASSPMDRINTEAFF. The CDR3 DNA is TGTGCCAGCAGCCCCATGGACAGGATTAACACTGAAGCTTTCTTT.

The CDR3, as DNA: TGCGCCAGCAGCCAAGATACGGGACGGAACTATGGCTACACCTTC. Translating gives CASSQDTGRNYGYTF. The rearrangement joins TRBV4-3 to TRBJ1-2, with a tentative D call TRBD1 (5 bases). CDR1 LGHNA and CDR2 YSLEER come from the germline V gene. The CDR3 runs to 15 residues. V was cut by 0 bases and J by 2 bases, with 10 bases left in between.

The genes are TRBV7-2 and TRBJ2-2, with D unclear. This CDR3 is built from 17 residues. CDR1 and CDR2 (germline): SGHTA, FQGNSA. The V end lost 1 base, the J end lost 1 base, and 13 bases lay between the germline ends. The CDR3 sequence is CASSLGRWSRNTGELFF. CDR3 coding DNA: TGTGCCAGCAGCTTAGGCCGGTGGAGTCGGAACACCGGGGAGCTGTTTTTT.